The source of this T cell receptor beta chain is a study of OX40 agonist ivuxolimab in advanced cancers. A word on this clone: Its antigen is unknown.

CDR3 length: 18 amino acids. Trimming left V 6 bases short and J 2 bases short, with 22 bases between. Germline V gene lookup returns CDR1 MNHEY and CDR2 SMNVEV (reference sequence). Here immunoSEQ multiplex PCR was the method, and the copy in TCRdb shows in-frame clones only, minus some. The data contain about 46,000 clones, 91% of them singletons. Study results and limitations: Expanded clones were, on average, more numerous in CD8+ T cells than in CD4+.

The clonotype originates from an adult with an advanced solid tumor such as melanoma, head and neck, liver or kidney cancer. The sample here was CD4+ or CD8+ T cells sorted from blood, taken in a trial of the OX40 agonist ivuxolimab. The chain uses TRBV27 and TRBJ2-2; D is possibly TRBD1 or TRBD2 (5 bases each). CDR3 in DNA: TGTGCCAGCAGGCCGACTTCGGGAAGGGGTTTCAACACCGGGGAGCTGTTTTTT. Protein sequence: CASRPTSGRGFNTGELFF.